The 27 T cell receptor beta chains reported below all come from one sample, sequenced in a study of T cells in localized non-small cell lung cancer. Repertoires were generated with immunoSEQ multiplex PCR, while TCRdb's copy carries only in-frame clones and drops some. Here the sample spans approximately 11,000 clones, under 55% being singletons. The specimen was lymph node tissue, collected before any cancer treatment. The receptor set was obtained from a woman aged 40-75 years with stage II squamous cell lung carcinoma.

This clone turned up a few times. J is TRBJ2-6 and V is TRBV30; 8 nucleotides align to TRBD1. Trimming at V came to 3 bases and at J to 4 bases, leaving 8 bases not matched to a gene. The CDR3 covers 16 residues. Germline CDR1 GTSNPN, CDR2 SVGIG (reference sequence). The DNA of the CDR3 is TGTGCCTGGAGACGGACAGGGTGGGTGGGGGCCAACGTCCTGACTTTC. This sequence encodes CAWRRTGWVGANVLTF.

This clone was seen a handful of times. The rearrangement links TRBV29-1 to TRBJ2-2, with 8 bases lining up with TRBD2. Germline values: CDR1 SQVTM, CDR2 ANQGSEA. The ends lost 7 bases at V and 8 bases at J; junction bases unmatched: 15. CDR3 length: 15 residues. CDR3 in DNA: TGCAGCGCTGCAGGCCCAGCGGGAGCTACGGGGGAGCTGTTTTTT. Its protein product is CSAAGPAGATGELFF.

This chain links TRBV29-1 with TRBJ1-2, with 11 bases that match TRBD1. The CDR3 spans 15 residues. The V gene end was trimmed by 5 bases and the J gene end by 3 bases; junction bases not matched to a gene: 8. Germline lookup yields CDR1 SQVTM and CDR2 ANQGSEA. The CDR3 sequence: CSVTRTGGKDYGYTF. DNA of the CDR3: TGCAGCGTTACCCGGACAGGGGGCAAAGACTATGGCTACACCTTC.

CDR3 amino acids: CASSLGQVSYNEQFF. The CDR3 DNA reads TGTGCCAGCTCCCTCGGACAGGTTTCTTACAATGAGCAGTTCTTC. V gene TRBV18 combines with J gene TRBJ2-1, with 7 bases identical to TRBD1. The CDR3 has 15 amino acids. Trimming cost V 6 bases and J 4 bases; bases outside gene matches: 9. Germline CDR1 and CDR2: KGHSH and LQKENI.

This chain connects TRBV19 to TRBJ1-5; D is unresolved. CDR1 is LNHDA and CDR2 is SQIVND in the germline V gene (reference sequence). The CDR3 loop spans 15 amino acids. The germline V and J ends were trimmed by 5 bases and 1 base, with 12 bases remaining between them. Here the CDR3 DNA reads TGTGCCAGTAGTGGCCGGGGAGGGAGCAATCAGCCCCAGCATTTT. Translating gives CASSGRGGSNQPQHF.

The chain joins TRBV25-1 to TRBJ1-5; D is unresolved. Per germline, CDR1 MGHDK and CDR2 SYGVNS. V was shortened by 3 bases and J by 0 bases, with 6 bases between the two germline ends. CDR3 size: 14 residues. CDR3 bases: TGTGCCAGCAGTGAGGGAGATAGCAATCAGCCCCAGCATTTT. Translated, it gives CASSEGDSNQPQHF.

J is TRBJ2-1 and V is TRBV10-2; maybe TRBD1 (6 bases). Trimming took 6 bases from V and 4 from J, leaving 10 bases between them. There are 13 residues in the CDR3. Germline lookup yields CDR1 WSHSY and CDR2 SAAADI. CDR3 region: CASSRDTYNEQFF. CDR3 coding DNA: TGCGCCAGCAGCCGGGACACTTACAATGAGCAGTTCTTC.

This chain links TRBV11-3 with TRBJ2-5, with TRBD1 identical over 7 bases. Germline V gene sequence: CDR1 SGHNT, CDR2 YENEEA. CDR3 length: 15 residues. The V gene end was trimmed by 1 base and the J gene end by 4 bases; junction bases not matched to a gene: 6. The CDR3 loop is CASSLGTGDGETQYF. CDR3 nucleotides: TGTGCCAGCAGCTTAGGCACAGGGGACGGAGAGACCCAGTACTTC.

The genes are TRBV30 and TRBJ1-4; unclear D gene. The CDR3 runs to 13 residues. CDR1 and CDR2 from the germline V gene are GTSNPN and SVGIG (reference sequence). V was trimmed by 4 bases and J by 5 bases, leaving 11 bases between them. The CDR3 nucleotides are TGTGCCTGGACCCGGGCCAAAAATGAAAAACTGTTTTTT. It is translated as CAWTRAKNEKLFF.

As concerns this clone: One end of the junction is discordant with germline, which a read error may explain. The genes are TRBV6-8 and TRBJ1-1, with TRBD1 matching 8 bases. The CDR3 covers 14 residues. Per germline, CDR1 MNHGY and CDR2 SAAAGT. DNA of the CDR3: TGTGCCATCAGTTCCCAGGGGGCGCCCACTGAAGCTTTCTTT. This translates into CAISSQGAPTEAFF.

The chain uses TRBV19 and TRBJ2-1; 7 nucleotides align to TRBD1. The trim removed 10 bases at V and 9 bases at J, leaving 12 bases unmatched. From germline, CDR1 is LNHDA and CDR2 SQIVND (reference sequence). This CDR3 spans 13 amino acids. CDR3 in amino acids: CATQGTAPGEQFF. CDR3 nucleotides: TGTGCCACTCAGGGGACAGCGCCAGGTGAGCAGTTCTTC.

V and J are TRBV2 and TRBJ2-1, with 10 positions matching TRBD2. The germline V gene encodes CDR1 SNHLY and CDR2 FYNNEI. V gave up 5 bases and J gave up 7 bases; unmatched junction bases: 8. This CDR3 spans 15 amino acids. Here the CDR3 reads CASSLSGRVWNEQFF. CDR3 DNA sequence: TGTGCCAGCAGTCTAAGCGGGAGGGTTTGGAATGAGCAGTTCTTC.

This clone was seen more than once but under ten times. The chain combines TRBV11-3 with TRBJ2-2; either TRBD1 or TRBD2 may fit D (5 bases each). There are 16 residues in the CDR3. Germline values: CDR1 SGHNT, CDR2 YENEEA. The ends were cut back, 7 bases at V and 2 bases at J, with 17 bases in the middle. The CDR3 here is CASTEGSGRNTGELFF. CDR3 in DNA: TGTGCCAGCACCGAAGGATCGGGACGAAACACCGGGGAGCTGTTTTTT.

J is TRBJ2-1 and V is TRBV19; TRBD1 aligns across 10 bases. The junction had 9 bases not matched to a gene; V was cut back by 7 bases and J by 6 bases. CDR3 length: 15 amino acids. The V gene's germline CDR1 is LNHDA and CDR2 SQIVND (reference sequence). The CDR3 loop is CASKGDRGGFNEQFF. Written as DNA, the CDR3 is TGTGCCAGTAAGGGGGACAGGGGAGGGTTCAATGAGCAGTTCTTC.

V and J are TRBV1 and TRBJ1-3. TRBV1 is tagged as a pseudogene. The CDR3 sequence is 17 residues long. The CDR3 DNA follows: TGCGCCAGCAGCCAAAAGGGGAATCCGGGAAACTCAAGCACCATATATTTT. Its translation is CASSQKGNPGNSSTIYF.

The chain combines TRBV15 with TRBJ2-5, with 8 bases matching TRBD2. Germline CDR1 reads LNHNV; CDR2 reads YYDKDF (reference sequence). This CDR3 has 15 amino acids. V dropped 6 bases and J dropped 7; count of bases not matched to a gene: 13. Written as DNA, the CDR3 is TGTGCCACCAGGTCTCCCGGGGGGGGCCGCGGGACCCAGTACTTC. This encodes CATRSPGGGRGTQYF.

The sample holds one count of this clone. The chain has TRBV28 and TRBJ2-1; 12 bases map to TRBD2. The CDR3 has 14 residues. V lost 9 bases and J lost 6; bases outside the gene matches: 6. CDR1 and CDR2 (germline): MDHEN, SYDVKM. The CDR3 DNA is TGTGCCAGTATGACTAGCGGGAGTCGCAATGAGCAGTTCTTC. Its translation is CASMTSGSRNEQFF.

This rearrangement joins TRBV29-1 to TRBJ1-1; D is unresolved. Germline values: CDR1 SQVTM, CDR2 ANQGSEA. V lost 8 bases and J 2 bases, leaving 15 bases between the germline ends. The CDR3 loop spans 13 amino acids. The CDR3 nucleotides are TGCAGCCCCTCTAGGGCCGGAAACACTGAAGCTTTCTTT. It specifies CSPSRAGNTEAFF.

In this sample, this clone turned up a few times. The chain couples TRBV10-3 to TRBJ1-5; 8 nucleotides match TRBD1. Per germline, CDR1 ENHRY and CDR2 SYGVKD. The CDR3 consists of 15 residues. The CDR3: CASSPDRGHNQPQHF. The CDR3 nucleotides read TGTGCATCATCCCCTGACAGGGGCCACAATCAGCCCCAGCATTTT.

This clone was counted only a few times. The chain carries TRBV4-1 and TRBJ1-1, with unresolved D. The CDR3 runs 14 residues. Germline CDR1 is MGHRA and CDR2 is YSYEKL. The V end lost 4 bases, the J end lost 4 bases, and 13 bases lay between the germline ends. The CDR3 DNA sequence: TGCGCCAGCAGCCGAGAGCGGGGTCCCACTGAAGCTTTCTTT. This encodes CASSRERGPTEAFF.

This clone appeared a few times. V usage is TRBV11-3 and J usage is TRBJ1-2; 7 bases agree with TRBD1. The germline CDR1 and CDR2 sequences are SGHNT and YENEEA. The CDR3 has 15 residues. Trimming at V came to 3 bases and at J to 2 bases, leaving 6 bases not matched to a gene. CDR3 sequence reads: CASSLVQGQNYGYTF. Here the CDR3 DNA reads TGTGCCAGCAGCTTGGTACAGGGGCAAAACTATGGCTACACCTTC.

This chain uses TRBV11-3 with TRBJ1-5; D gene uncertain. This CDR3 has 15 residues. Germline CDR1 reads SGHNT; CDR2 reads YENEEA. V was trimmed by 2 bases and J by 2 bases, leaving 10 bases between them. CDR3 nucleotide sequence: TGTGCCAGCAGCTTATACGAAGGCGGCAATCAGCCCCAGCATTTT. It translates to CASSLYEGGNQPQHF.

This clone appeared a few times. CDR3 DNA: TGTGCCAGCAGTCCCGCCCCAGGGAGTTCACCCCTCCACTTT. This gives the protein CASSPAPGSSPLHF. The genes are TRBV28 and TRBJ1-6, with D possibly TRBD1 on 5 matching bases. Germline CDR1 and CDR2: MDHEN and SYDVKM. The CDR3 is 14 amino acids. Trimming took off 5 bases at V and 9 bases at J, with 14 bases between the two ends.

The CDR3 sequence is CAWSLGASGNTIYF. DNA for the CDR3: TGTGCCTGGAGTCTAGGAGCCTCTGGAAACACCATATATTTT. This chain connects TRBV30 to TRBJ1-3; no definite D call. Trimming cost V 2 bases and J 0 bases, with 8 bases left between them. This CDR3 region has 14 residues. Germline V CDR1 and CDR2: GTSNPN, SVGIG (reference sequence).

This clone showed up just a few times. Here the CDR3 reads CAISESRDILENTEAFF. The CDR3 DNA sequence: TGTGCCATCAGTGAGTCGAGGGACATCCTTGAGAACACTGAAGCTTTCTTT. This chain links TRBV10-3 with TRBJ1-1, with D possibly TRBD1 on 6 matching bases. Germline-derived CDR1 and CDR2 are ENHRY and SYGVKD. The V end lost 0 bases, the J end lost 1 base, and 15 bases lay between the germline ends. The CDR3 is 17 residues long.

This rearrangement joins TRBV28 to TRBJ1-5; 7 bases are shared with TRBD1. J lost 0 bases, V lost 2 bases, and 4 bases had no gene match. Germline values: CDR1 MDHEN, CDR2 SYDVKM. The CDR3 runs to 16 residues. The CDR3 spells CASSLAGGNSNQPQHF. The CDR3 nucleotides are TGTGCCAGCAGTTTAGCAGGGGGAAATAGCAATCAGCCCCAGCATTTT.

The chain has TRBV25-1 and TRBJ1-1; 7 bases are shared with TRBD1. Germline V gives CDR1 MGHDK, CDR2 SYGVNS. The CDR3 runs 13 residues. Trimming took 6 bases from V and 6 from J; bases not matched to a gene: 7. Written as DNA, the CDR3 is TGTGCCAGCAGCCCTGCGGGACAGTCTGAAGCTTTCTTT. It translates to CASSPAGQSEAFF.